This record covers a single TCR beta chain. Each bulk PBMC sample had approximately 350 ng DNA loaded. Clones were read by immunoSEQ multiplex PCR, and TCRdb kept only the in-frame ones, dropping some. This table holds around 6,400 clones, roughly 87% found once. Time point denoted: week 3, after first cycle of checkpoint inhibitor. Response was assessed by RECIST 1.1 at 12 weeks, except a couple of rapid progressors. No patient had earlier systemic cancer treatment, concurrent immunosuppressants, or another active cancer. The data were taken from a study of blood T cell dynamics during melanoma immunotherapy. Study details: Patients with metastatic melanoma got pembrolizumab or nivolumab-ipilimumab as first-line care.

This CDR3 region has 14 residues. Between the trimmed V and J ends, which lost 0 bases and 9 bases, there was a span of 12 bases. Germline V gene data show CDR1 as MNHNS and CDR2 as SASEGT. This receptor was taken from a human donor with melanoma. Sequencing used blood, obtained from a patient treated with checkpoint blockade. The chain recombines TRBV6-1 with TRBJ1-5, with a tentative D call TRBD1 (5 bases). In DNA form, the CDR3 reads TGTGCCAGCAGTGAAGCGAGGGGTAATGGGCCCCAGCATTTT. Protein sequence: CASSEARGNGPQHF.